A selection of T cell receptor beta chains follows, all from one sample in a study of CD8 T cells in Susac syndrome. TCRdb redid the calling of the immunoSEQ multiplex PCR reads with MiXCR, one entry per CDR3 protein. Of 150,000 to 190,000 distinct CDR3 sequences listed, about 95% are singletons. The sequenced material came from CD4+ T cells from PBMCs. These receptors all come from a human donor with Susac syndrome. Both conserved end residues are part of each CDR3. D genes are given only for firm matches. The size field is filled for only some rows; it gives once, few, many or a size class.

NA TRBJ2-3 TRBV9 NA TGTGCCAGCAGCGCCATTCTAGGTAGCACAGATACGCAGTATTTT CASSAILGSTDTQYF
once TRBJ2-7 TRBV27 NA TGTGCCAGCAGTCCGACAGGATCGCTGTCCTACGAGCAGTACTTC CASSPTGSLSYEQYF
NA TRBJ1-2 TRBV7-2 TRBD1 TGTGCCAGCAGCCCGGACAGGAATGGCTACACCTTC CASSPDRNGYTF
NA TRBJ1-2 TRBV6-5 NA TGTGCCAGCACTACGGGAACAGGAGGCTACACCTTC CASTTGTGGYTF
NA TRBJ2-3 TRBV20-1 NA TGCAGTGCTACTTTATCTGATACGCAGTATTTT CSATLSDTQYF
NA TRBJ2-5 TRBV20-1 TRBD1 TGCAGTGCTAGAAAGACAGGGAACAGCGAGACCCAGTACTTC CSARKTGNSETQYF
NA TRBJ2-5 TRBV28 TRBD1 TGTGCCAGCAGTTTTCCGGGACAGGGAAGGGAGACCCAGTACTTC CASSFPGQGRETQYF
NA TRBJ2-7 TRBV12-3/TRBV12-4 TRBD1 TGTGCCAGCAGTTCCCGGGACAGGGGCTACGAGCAGTACTTC CASSSRDRGYEQYF
NA TRBJ2-1 TRBV24-1 NA TGTGCCACCAGTACGGACTCCTACAATGAGCAGTTCTTC CATSTDSYNEQFF
NA TRBJ1-5 TRBV9 NA TGTGCCAGCAGCGGAGGGGATGCAGGTCAGCCCCAGCATTTT CASSGGDAGQPQHF
NA TRBJ2-1 TRBV12-3/TRBV12-4 NA TGTGCCAGCAGTTTATTAAACAGGGAGTTCTTC CASSLLNREFF
NA TRBJ2-3 TRBV6-5 NA TGTGCCAGCTCAAAGGGGGGGGCAGATACGCAGTATTTT CASSKGGADTQYF
NA TRBJ1-5 TRBV5-1 NA TGCGCCAGCAGGCCCGATAGGGGCAATCAGCCCCAGCATTTT CASRPDRGNQPQHF
NA TRBJ1-5 TRBV7-9 NA TGTGCCAGCAGCTTAGACAGAAGTAGACCCCAGCATTTT CASSLDRSRPQHF
NA TRBJ1-4 TRBV20-1 NA TGCAGTGTAGGGGGTAGCAATGAAAAACTGTTTTTT CSVGGSNEKLFF
NA TRBJ2-5 TRBV12-3/TRBV12-4 NA TGTGCCAGCAGTTCCGTCCAATGGAAGACCCAGTACTTC CASSSVQWKTQYF
NA TRBJ1-4 TRBV4-2 TRBD1 TGTGCCAGCAGCCCGTCCCGGGACAGGGAACGAGGGGAAAAACTGTTTTTT CASSPSRDRERGEKLFF
NA TRBJ2-7 TRBV29-1 NA TGCAGCGTTGAAGATAGGGCCGAGCAGTACTTC CSVEDRAEQYF
NA TRBJ2-5 TRBV13 NA TGTGCCAGCAGCTTTTCCGGGGTAGGGACCGAAGAGACCCAGTACTTC CASSFSGVGTEETQYF
NA TRBJ1-5 TRBV24-1 NA TGTGCCACCAGTGATGCAGGGACGAATCAGCCCCAGCATTTT CATSDAGTNQPQHF
NA TRBJ2-4 TRBV27 NA TGTGCCAGCAGTTTATCTAGGCAGGGACCAGGAATTCAGTACTTC CASSLSRQGPGIQYF
NA TRBJ1-1 TRBV9 NA TGTGCCAGCAGCGTATCGGCGGACACTGAAGCTTTCTTT CASSVSADTEAFF
NA TRBJ2-3 TRBV4-3 TRBD2 TGCGCCAGCAGCCAAGATAGTAGCGGGGGGACAGATACGCAGTATTTT CASSQDSSGGTDTQYF
NA TRBJ2-6 TRBV18 NA TGTGCCAGCTCACTCCCCCTGCTCGGGGCCAACGTCCTGACTTTC CASSLPLLGANVLTF
NA TRBJ1-1 TRBV7-6 NA TGTGCCAGCAGCCGAGACGGAGCCCCGAACACTGAAGCTTTCTTT CASSRDGAPNTEAFF
NA TRBJ2-7 TRBV7-2 TRBD1 TGTGCCAGCAGCCCTCCGGGACAGGGGAGGCGCGAGCAGTACTTC CASSPPGQGRREQYF
NA TRBJ1-5 TRBV12-3/TRBV12-4 NA TGTGCCAGCAGTTTAGCGCAGAATCAGCCCCAGCATTTT CASSLAQNQPQHF
NA TRBJ1-1 TRBV5-8 NA TGTGCCAGCAGCTTCAGAGCCGGGGGGGGAACTGAAGCTTTCTTT CASSFRAGGGTEAFF
NA TRBJ2-6 TRBV20-1 TRBD1 TGCAGTGCTAGAGGTTGGGACAGGGCTGGTGGGGCCAACGTCCTGACTTTC CSARGWDRAGGANVLTF
NA TRBJ2-6 TRBV12-3/TRBV12-4 NA TGTGCCAGCAGTCCCATCCAGGGGAGCTCTGGGGCCAACGTCCTGACTTTC CASSPIQGSSGANVLTF
NA TRBJ1-2 TRBV5-1 NA TGCGCCAGCTGCTTTCATCCGGGAGTCGGCAACTACACCTTC CASCFHPGVGNYTF
NA TRBJ2-5 TRBV5-4 TRBD2 TGTGCCAGCAGCTTGCGGCTAGCGGGCCAAGAGACCCAGTACTTC CASSLRLAGQETQYF
NA TRBJ2-7 TRBV7-2 TRBD2 TGTGCCAGCAGCTTAGCAGGACTAGGTGTCTACGAGCAGTACTTC CASSLAGLGVYEQYF
once TRBJ1-6 TRBV12-3/TRBV12-4 TRBD1 TGTGCCAGCAGTGCGAACAGGGGAGGTAATTCACCCCTCCACTTT CASSANRGGNSPLHF
NA TRBJ1-3 TRBV20-1 NA TGCAGTGCTAGACGGGCTTTCTCTGGAAACACCATATATTTT CSARRAFSGNTIYF
NA TRBJ1-4 TRBV4-1 NA TGCGCCAGCAGCACCCGGGACCGGGTGGGAAAACTGTTTTTT CASSTRDRVGKLFF
NA TRBJ2-7 TRBV29-1 NA TGCAGCGTTCCAGCCAGGGAAAGTTCCTACGAGCAGTACTTC CSVPARESSYEQYF
NA TRBJ2-5 TRBV9 TRBD1 TGTGCCAGCACCTCCGGACAGGGACAACAAGAGACCCAGTACTTC CASTSGQGQQETQYF
NA TRBJ1-5 TRBV19 TRBD1 TGTGCCACAGAACAGGGGAGCAATCAGCCCCAGCATTTT CATEQGSNQPQHF
NA TRBJ2-3 TRBV7-9 TRBD1 TGTGCCAGCAGCTTCCAGACAGGGGGCTTCACAGATACGCAGTATTTT CASSFQTGGFTDTQYF
NA TRBJ2-3 TRBV27 NA TGTGCCAGCAGCCGGACAGTCCTCACAGATACGCAGTATTTT CASSRTVLTDTQYF